This TCR beta chain was sequenced during a study of blood T cell repertoires in COVID-19. Germline CDR1 KGHSH, CDR2 LQKENI. The CDR3 extends over 14 amino acids. V lost 1 base and J 5 bases, leaving 8 bases between the germline ends. Using immunoSEQ multiplex PCR, the repertoire was profiled, and TCRdb retains in-frame clones only, with some absent. Of 250,000 to 300,000 clones in the sample, roughly 80% were seen once. The J gene is TRBJ2-2, the V gene TRBV18; TRBD2 might be the D (5 bases). The sample was peripheral blood. The receptor comes from a man in his sixties with acute or convalescent COVID-19. The CDR3 DNA is TGTGCCAGCTCACCACTGACGGGGACCGGGGAGCTGTTTTTT. Translating gives CASSPLTGTGELFF. Based on the CDR3 plus reference TRBV18 and TRBJ2-2, the full variable domain is NAGVMQNPRHLVRRRGQEARLRCSPMKGHSHVYWYRQLPEEGLKFMVYLQKENIIDESGMPKERFSAEFPKEGPSILRIQQVVRGDSAAYFCASSPLTGTGELFFGEGSRLTVL.